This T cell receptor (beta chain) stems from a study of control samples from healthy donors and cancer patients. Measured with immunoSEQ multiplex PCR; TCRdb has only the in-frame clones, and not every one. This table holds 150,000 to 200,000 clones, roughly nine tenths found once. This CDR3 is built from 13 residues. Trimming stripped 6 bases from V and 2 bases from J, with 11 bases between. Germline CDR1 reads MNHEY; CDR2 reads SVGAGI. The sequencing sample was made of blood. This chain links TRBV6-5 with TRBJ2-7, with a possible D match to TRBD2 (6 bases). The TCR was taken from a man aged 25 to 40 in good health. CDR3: CASRAPGAYEQYF. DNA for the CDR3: TGTGCCAGCAGAGCACCGGGGGCCTACGAGCAGTACTTC.